What follows describes a single TCR beta chain. Its antigen is unidentified. Generated by immunoSEQ multiplex PCR, the TCRdb table keeps only in-frame clones and is missing some. In the table there are some 1,600,000 clones, approximately 98% of which are singletons. This record belongs to a study of shared clonotypes between healthy human individuals. Study-wide findings and caveats: Rarefaction exposed incomplete sorted-subset sequencing despite large depth. Measured sharing among donors was expected to vary with sequencing depth.

Trimming pared 1 base from V and 7 bases from J, leaving 8 bases between. The CDR3 is 13 residues long. The germline CDR1 and CDR2 sequences are SGHTA and FQGNSA. Sequencing input: naive CD4+ T cells sorted from blood. Subset here: CD45RA+ positively selected. V usage is TRBV7-2 and J usage is TRBJ2-1, with D hard to call. The clonotype comes from a man in his thirties or forties in good health. CDR3 protein: CASSLGLVNEQFF. DNA of the CDR3: TGTGCCAGCAGCTTAGGACTTGTGAATGAGCAGTTCTTC.